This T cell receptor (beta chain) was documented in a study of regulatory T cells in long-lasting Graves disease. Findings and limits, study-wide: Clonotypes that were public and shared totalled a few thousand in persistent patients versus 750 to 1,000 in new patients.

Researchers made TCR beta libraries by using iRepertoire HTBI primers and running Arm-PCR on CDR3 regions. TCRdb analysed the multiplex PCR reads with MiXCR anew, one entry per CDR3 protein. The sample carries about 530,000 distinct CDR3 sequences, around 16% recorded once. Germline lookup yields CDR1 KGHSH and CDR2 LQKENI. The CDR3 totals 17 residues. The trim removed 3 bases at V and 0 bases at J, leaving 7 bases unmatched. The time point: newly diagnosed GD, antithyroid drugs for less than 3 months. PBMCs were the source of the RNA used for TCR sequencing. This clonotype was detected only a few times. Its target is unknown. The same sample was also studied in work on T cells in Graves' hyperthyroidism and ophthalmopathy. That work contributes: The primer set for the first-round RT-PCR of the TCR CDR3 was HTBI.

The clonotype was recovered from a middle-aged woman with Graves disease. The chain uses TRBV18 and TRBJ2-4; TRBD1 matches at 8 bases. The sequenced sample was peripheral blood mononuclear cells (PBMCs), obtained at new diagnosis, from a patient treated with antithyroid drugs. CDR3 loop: CASSPRDRTLAKNIQYF. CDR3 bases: TGTGCCAGCTCACCTCGGGACAGGACCCTAGCCAAAAACATTCAGTACTTC.